The 13 T cell receptor beta chains listed next were all sequenced from one sample in a study of shared clonotypes between healthy human individuals. Repertoires were generated with immunoSEQ multiplex PCR, while TCRdb's copy carries only in-frame clones and drops some. The table records roughly 2.1 million clones, approximately 94% of them present only once. Selected positively for CCR7 and CD45RO-negative, naive CD8 cells excluded terminally differentiated effector memory CD45RA+ cells. Sequenced sample: naive CD8+ T cells from PBMCs. The source of these receptors is a man younger than 35 in good health. Some clones in this sample may be carry-over from other donors' samples.

V and J are TRBV7-6 and TRBJ2-7, with 8 bases that match TRBD1. Germline-derived CDR1 and CDR2 are SGHVS and FNYEAQ. The CDR3 has 15 amino acids. The V and J ends lost 2 bases and 5 bases, in that order; junction bases with no gene match: 8. CDR3 protein: CASSLRAETGDEQYF. The CDR3 nucleotides are TGTGCCAGCAGCTTAAGGGCGGAGACAGGGGACGAGCAGTACTTC.

The chain uses TRBV7-9 and TRBJ1-2; D is perhaps TRBD1 (6 bases). The CDR3 is 16 amino acids. CDR1 SEHNR and CDR2 FQNEAQ come from the germline V gene (reference sequence). V was trimmed by 3 bases and J by 4 bases, leaving 18 bases between them. CDR3 in amino acids: CASSFLVSGEGYGYTF. The CDR3 DNA reads TGTGCCAGCAGCTTCCTCGTATCAGGGGAGGGCTATGGCTACACCTTC. The full variable domain, with the rest looked up from reference TRBV7-9 and TRBJ1-2, is DTGVSQNPRHKITKRGQNVTFRCDPISEHNRLYWYRQTLGQGPEFLTYFQNEAQLEKSRLLSDRFSAERPKGSFSTLEIQRTEQGDSAMYLCASSFLVSGEGYGYTFGSGTRLTVV.

V usage is TRBV7-9 and J usage is TRBJ1-1; tentatively, D is TRBD1 (6 bases). The CDR3 sequence is 15 residues long. V lost 4 bases to trimming and J lost 0 bases, with 12 bases between them. CDR1 and CDR2 (germline): SEHNR, FQNEAQ (reference sequence). CDR3 sequence: CASSYPQGLNTEAFF. As DNA, the CDR3 is TGTGCCAGCAGCTACCCGCAGGGGCTGAACACTGAAGCTTTCTTT.

This chain uses TRBV5-6 with TRBJ2-1; TRBD2 agrees at 8 bases. The V and J ends lost 0 bases and 6 bases, in that order; junction bases with no gene match: 5. Germline V lookup: CDR1 SGHDT, CDR2 YYEEEE. The CDR3 is made up of 15 amino acids. CDR3 sequence (DNA): TGTGCCAGCAGCTTGGCACTAGCGGACTTCAATGAGCAGTTCTTC. Amino acid sequence: CASSLALADFNEQFF.

This chain joins TRBV19 and TRBJ1-2; no definite D call. The germline V gene encodes CDR1 LNHDA and CDR2 SQIVND (reference sequence). This CDR3 is built from 16 residues. V lost 3 bases, J lost 1 base, and 15 bases lay in between. The CDR3, as DNA: TGTGCCAGTAGTATCATCGATCAGACGGGTAACTATGGCTACACCTTC. Protein: CASSIIDQTGNYGYTF.

The chain joins TRBV5-6 to TRBJ1-2; 8 bases fit TRBD1. The CDR3 is made up of 13 amino acids. Germline V gene lookup returns CDR1 SGHDT and CDR2 YYEEEE. Losses at the gene ends were 6 bases for V and 8 bases for J; bases not matched to a gene: 9. The CDR3 DNA reads TGTGCCAGCACGACAGGGGAGATTGAGGGCTACACCTTC. It specifies CASTTGEIEGYTF.

V is TRBV4-3 and J is TRBJ2-1; TRBD2 matches 7 bases. This CDR3 is built from 15 residues. Looked up from germline, CDR1 is LGHNA and CDR2 is YSLEER. The junction had 9 bases not matched to a gene; V was cut back by 7 bases and J by 3 bases. The CDR3 here is CASTLFRGVYNEQFF. The CDR3 coding sequence is TGCGCCAGCACTCTGTTTCGGGGGGTCTACAATGAGCAGTTCTTC.

The V and J genes are TRBV6-6 and TRBJ2-3; D is ambiguous. The length of the CDR3 is 13 residues. Per germline, CDR1 MNHNY and CDR2 SVGAGI (reference sequence). Deletions cut 9 bases from V and 1 base from J, with 11 bases between. CDR3 residues: CASAGPRTDTQYF. As DNA, the CDR3 is TGTGCCAGTGCCGGGCCCCGCACAGATACGCAGTATTTT.

The chain couples TRBV29-1 to TRBJ2-2; 9 positions agree with TRBD2. The trim removed 6 bases at V and 5 bases at J, leaving 4 bases unmatched. Germline V gene sequence: CDR1 SQVTM, CDR2 ANQGSEA. CDR3 length equals 13 residues. CDR3 DNA sequence: TGCAGCGTCTGGCTAGCGGGAACCGGGGAGCTGTTTTTT. It is translated as CSVWLAGTGELFF.

This clone was counted a single time. This chain uses TRBV28 with TRBJ1-1; no definite D call. Trimming cost V 2 bases and J 4 bases, with 11 bases left between them. The CDR3 length is 14 residues. In germline, CDR1 is MDHEN, CDR2 SYDVKM. The CDR3 loop reads CASSLMGRGTEAFF. CDR3 nucleotide sequence: TGTGCCAGCAGTTTAATGGGCAGAGGCACTGAAGCTTTCTTT.

This clone was observed once. This chain connects TRBV28 to TRBJ1-3; perhaps TRBD1 as D (6 bases). The germline V gene has CDR1 MDHEN and CDR2 SYDVKM. Trimming removed 6 bases at V and 2 bases at J, with 23 bases between. CDR3 length: 18 residues. The CDR3 region is CASRTPPGGGGTGNTIYF. The CDR3 DNA sequence: TGTGCCAGCAGGACCCCCCCTGGAGGCGGGGGCACTGGAAACACCATATATTTT. Complete variable domain (other parts from reference TRBV28 and TRBJ1-3): DVKVTQSSRYLVKRTGEKVFLECVQDMDHENMFWYRQDPGLGLRLIYFSYDVKMKEKGDIPEGYSVSREKKERFSLILESASTNQTSMYLCASRTPPGGGGTGNTIYFGEGSWLTVV.

Remarks on this clone: This sample includes further DNA sequences coding for the same CDR3. The V and J genes are TRBV7-9 and TRBJ2-5; TRBD1 agrees at 7 bases. Germline CDR1 is SEHNR and CDR2 is FQNEAQ (reference sequence). The CDR3 runs 14 residues. J was trimmed by 3 bases and V by 6 bases; bases with no gene match: 7. DNA of the CDR3: TGTGCCAGCAGTACTAGGACAGGTGAAGAGACCCAGTACTTC. It specifies CASSTRTGEETQYF.

This clone was recorded once. The rearrangement joins TRBV28 to TRBJ2-2, with TRBD1 as a possible D gene (6 bases). This CDR3 spans 15 amino acids. CDR1 MDHEN and CDR2 SYDVKM come from the germline V gene. Deletions cut 1 base from V and 4 bases from J, with 10 bases between. CDR3 in amino acids: CASSLLGTSTGELFF. In DNA, the CDR3 is TGTGCCAGCAGTTTATTGGGGACATCCACCGGGGAGCTGTTTTTT. The complete variable domain, with remaining parts taken from reference TRBV28 and TRBJ2-2, reads DVKVTQSSRYLVKRTGEKVFLECVQDMDHENMFWYRQDPGLGLRLIYFSYDVKMKEKGDIPEGYSVSREKKERFSLILESASTNQTSMYLCASSLLGTSTGELFFGEGSRLTVL.